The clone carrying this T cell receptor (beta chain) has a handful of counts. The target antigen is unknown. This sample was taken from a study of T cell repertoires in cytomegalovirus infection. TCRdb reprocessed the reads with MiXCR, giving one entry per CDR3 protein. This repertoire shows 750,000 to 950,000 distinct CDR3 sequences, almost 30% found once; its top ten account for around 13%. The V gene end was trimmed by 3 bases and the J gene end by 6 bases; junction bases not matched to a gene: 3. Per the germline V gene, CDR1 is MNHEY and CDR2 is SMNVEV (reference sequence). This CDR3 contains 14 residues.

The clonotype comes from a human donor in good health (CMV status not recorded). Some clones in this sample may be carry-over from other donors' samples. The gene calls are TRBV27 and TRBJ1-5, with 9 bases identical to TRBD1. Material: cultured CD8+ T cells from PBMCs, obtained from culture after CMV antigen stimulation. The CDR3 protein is CASSFGTGSQPQHF. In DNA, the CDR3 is TGTGCCAGCAGTTTCGGGACAGGGAGTCAGCCCCAGCATTTT.